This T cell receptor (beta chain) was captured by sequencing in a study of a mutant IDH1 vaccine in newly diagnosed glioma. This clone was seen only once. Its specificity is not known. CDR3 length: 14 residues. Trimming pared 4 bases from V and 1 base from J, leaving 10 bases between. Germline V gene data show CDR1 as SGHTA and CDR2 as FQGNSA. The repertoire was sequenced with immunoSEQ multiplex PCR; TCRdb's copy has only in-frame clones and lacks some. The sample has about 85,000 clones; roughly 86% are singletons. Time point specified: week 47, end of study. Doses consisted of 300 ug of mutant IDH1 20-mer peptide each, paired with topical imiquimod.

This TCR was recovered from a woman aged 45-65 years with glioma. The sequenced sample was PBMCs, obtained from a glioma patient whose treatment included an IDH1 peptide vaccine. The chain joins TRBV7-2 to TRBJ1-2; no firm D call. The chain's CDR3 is CASSSLVLNYGYTF. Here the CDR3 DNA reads TGTGCCAGCAGCTCCCTCGTCCTTAACTATGGCTACACCTTC.